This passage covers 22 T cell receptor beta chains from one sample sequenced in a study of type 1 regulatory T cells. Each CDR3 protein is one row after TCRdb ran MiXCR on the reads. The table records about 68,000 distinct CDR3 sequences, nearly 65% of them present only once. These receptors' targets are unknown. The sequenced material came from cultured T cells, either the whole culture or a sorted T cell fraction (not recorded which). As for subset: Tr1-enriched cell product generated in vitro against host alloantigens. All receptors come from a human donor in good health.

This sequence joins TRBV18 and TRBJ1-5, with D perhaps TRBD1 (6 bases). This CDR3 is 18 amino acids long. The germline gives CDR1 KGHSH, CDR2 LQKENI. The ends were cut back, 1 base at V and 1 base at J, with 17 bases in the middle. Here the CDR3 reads CASSPLPQTGSSNQPQHF. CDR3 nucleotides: TGTGCCAGCTCACCACTGCCGCAGACAGGTTCCAGCAATCAGCCCCAGCATTTT. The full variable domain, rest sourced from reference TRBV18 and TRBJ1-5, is NAGVMQNPRHLVRRRGQEARLRCSPMKGHSHVYWYRQLPEEGLKFMVYLQKENIIDESGMPKERFSAEFPKEGPSILRIQQVVRGDSAAYFCASSPLPQTGSSNQPQHFGDGTRLSIL.

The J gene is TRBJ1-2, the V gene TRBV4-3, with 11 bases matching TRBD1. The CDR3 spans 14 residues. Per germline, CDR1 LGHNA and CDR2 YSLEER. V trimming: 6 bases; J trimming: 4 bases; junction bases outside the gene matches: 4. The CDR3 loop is CASSQDRGLYGYTF. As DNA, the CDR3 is TGCGCCAGCAGTCAGGACAGGGGGCTCTATGGCTACACCTTC.

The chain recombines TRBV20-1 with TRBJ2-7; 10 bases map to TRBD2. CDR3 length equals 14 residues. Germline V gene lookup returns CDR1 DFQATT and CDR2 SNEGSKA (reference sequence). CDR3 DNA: TGCAGCCCAGTAGCGGGAGGCCAGAGCGACGAGCAGTACTTC. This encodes CSPVAGGQSDEQYF.

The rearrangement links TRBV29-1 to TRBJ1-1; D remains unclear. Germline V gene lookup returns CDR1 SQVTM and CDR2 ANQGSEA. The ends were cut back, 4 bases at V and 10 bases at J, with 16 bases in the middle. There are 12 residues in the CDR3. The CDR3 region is CSVGDLLTRAFF. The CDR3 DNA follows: TGCAGCGTTGGTGACCTACTGACGAGAGCTTTCTTT. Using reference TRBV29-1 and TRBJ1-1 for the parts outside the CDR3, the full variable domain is SAVISQKPSRDICQRGTSLTIQCQVDSQVTMMFWYRQQPGQSLTLIATANQGSEATYESGFVIDKFPISRPNLTFSTLTVSNMSPEDSSIYLCSVGDLLTRAFFGQGTRLTVV.

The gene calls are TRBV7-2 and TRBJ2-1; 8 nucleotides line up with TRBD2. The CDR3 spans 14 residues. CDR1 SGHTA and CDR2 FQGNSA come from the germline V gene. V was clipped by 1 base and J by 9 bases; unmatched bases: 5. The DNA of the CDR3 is TGTGCCAGCAGCTTAGAGAGCGGGAGCAGTGAGCAGTTCTTC. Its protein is CASSLESGSSEQFF.

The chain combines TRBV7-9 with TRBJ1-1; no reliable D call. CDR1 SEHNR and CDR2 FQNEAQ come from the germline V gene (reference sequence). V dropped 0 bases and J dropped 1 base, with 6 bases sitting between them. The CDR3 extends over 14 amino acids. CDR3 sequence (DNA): TGTGCCAGCAGCTTAGCGGGCAGGAACACTGAAGCTTTCTTT. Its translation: CASSLAGRNTEAFF.

The chain's CDR3 is CASSLGGRENTGELFF. CDR3 DNA sequence: TGTGCCAGCAGTCTCGGGGGGCGGGAAAACACCGGGGAGCTGTTTTTT. The chain uses TRBV12-3 or TRBV12-4 and TRBJ2-2; tentative D call: TRBD2 (7 bases). V was trimmed by 5 bases and J by 2 bases, leaving 15 bases between them. This CDR3 contains 16 residues.

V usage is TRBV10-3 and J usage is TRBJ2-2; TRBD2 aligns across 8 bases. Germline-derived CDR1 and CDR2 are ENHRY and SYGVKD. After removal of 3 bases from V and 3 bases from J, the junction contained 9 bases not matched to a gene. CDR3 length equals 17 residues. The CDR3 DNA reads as TGTGCCATCAGTGATGGGAGCGGGAGTTTCGACACCGGGGAGCTGTTTTTT. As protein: CAISDGSGSFDTGELFF.

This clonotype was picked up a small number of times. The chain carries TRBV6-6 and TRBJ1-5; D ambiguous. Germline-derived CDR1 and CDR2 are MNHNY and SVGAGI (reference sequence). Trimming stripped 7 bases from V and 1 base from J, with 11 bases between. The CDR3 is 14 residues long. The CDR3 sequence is CASTPGRSNQPQHF. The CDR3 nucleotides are TGTGCCAGCACCCCCGGAAGGAGCAATCAGCCCCAGCATTTT.

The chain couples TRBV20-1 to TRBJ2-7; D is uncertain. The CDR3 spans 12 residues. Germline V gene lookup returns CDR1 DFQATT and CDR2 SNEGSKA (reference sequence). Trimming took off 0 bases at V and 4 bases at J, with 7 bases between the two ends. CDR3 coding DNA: TGCAGTGCTAGAGACGCAGGATACGAGCAGTACTTC. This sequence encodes CSARDAGYEQYF.

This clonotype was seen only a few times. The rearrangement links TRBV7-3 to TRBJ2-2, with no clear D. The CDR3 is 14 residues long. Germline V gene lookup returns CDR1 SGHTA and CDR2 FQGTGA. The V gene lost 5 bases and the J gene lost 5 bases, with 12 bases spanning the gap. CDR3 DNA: TGTGCCAGCAGCCCCGGGCCCGCTACCGGGGAGCTGTTTTTT. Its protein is CASSPGPATGELFF.

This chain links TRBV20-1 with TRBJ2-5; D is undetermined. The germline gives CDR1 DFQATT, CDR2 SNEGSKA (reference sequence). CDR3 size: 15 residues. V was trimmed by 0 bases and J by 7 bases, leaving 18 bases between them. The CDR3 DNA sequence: TGCAGTGCTAGAGATGGAAAGGACGGCGTAGGGACCCAGTACTTC. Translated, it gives CSARDGKDGVGTQYF.

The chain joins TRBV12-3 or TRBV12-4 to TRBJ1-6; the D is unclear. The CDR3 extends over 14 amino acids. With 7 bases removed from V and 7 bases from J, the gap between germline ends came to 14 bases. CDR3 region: CASTGRTSNSPLHF. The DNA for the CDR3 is TGTGCCAGCACCGGGCGGACGAGCAATTCACCCCTCCACTTT.

CDR3 amino acids: CASSLGNTGELFF. In nucleotides, the CDR3 is TGTGCCAGCAGCTTAGGGAACACCGGGGAGCTGTTTTTT. J is TRBJ2-2 and V is TRBV7-7, with D uncertain. The CDR3 runs to 13 residues. Trimming pared 1 base from V and 1 base from J, leaving 1 base between. CDR1 is SSHAT, CDR2 FNYEAQ, per germline (reference sequence).

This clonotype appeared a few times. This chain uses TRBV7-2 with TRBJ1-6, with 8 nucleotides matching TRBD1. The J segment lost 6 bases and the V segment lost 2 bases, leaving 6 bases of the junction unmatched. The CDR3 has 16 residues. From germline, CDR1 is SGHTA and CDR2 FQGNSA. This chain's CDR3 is CASSLLSGGLNSPLHF. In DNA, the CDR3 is TGTGCCAGCAGCTTATTGTCAGGGGGCCTTAATTCACCCCTCCACTTT.

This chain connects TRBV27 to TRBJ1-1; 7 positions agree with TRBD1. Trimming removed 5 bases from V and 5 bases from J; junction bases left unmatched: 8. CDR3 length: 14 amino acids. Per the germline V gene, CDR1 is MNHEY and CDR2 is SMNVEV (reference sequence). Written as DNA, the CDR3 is TGTGCCAGCAGTCCAGGACAGGCCCGGACTGAAGCTTTCTTT. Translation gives CASSPGQARTEAFF.

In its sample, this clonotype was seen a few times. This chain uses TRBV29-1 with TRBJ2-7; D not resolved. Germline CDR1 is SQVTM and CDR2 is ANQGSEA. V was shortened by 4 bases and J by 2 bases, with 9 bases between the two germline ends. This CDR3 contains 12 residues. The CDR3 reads CSVVAGTYEQYF. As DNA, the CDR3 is TGCAGCGTTGTAGCCGGAACCTACGAGCAGTACTTC.

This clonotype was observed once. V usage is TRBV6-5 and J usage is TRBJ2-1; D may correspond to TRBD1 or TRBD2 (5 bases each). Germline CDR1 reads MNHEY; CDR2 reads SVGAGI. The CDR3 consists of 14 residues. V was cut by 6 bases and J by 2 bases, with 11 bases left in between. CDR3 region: CASRGAGTYNEQFF. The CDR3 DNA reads TGTGCCAGCAGAGGGGCGGGTACCTACAATGAGCAGTTCTTC.

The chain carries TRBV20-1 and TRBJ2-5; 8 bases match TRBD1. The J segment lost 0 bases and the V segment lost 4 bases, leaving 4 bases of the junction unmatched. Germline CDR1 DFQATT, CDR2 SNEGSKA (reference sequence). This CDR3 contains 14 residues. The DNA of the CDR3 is TGCAGTGCTATGGACAGGGTATACCAAGAGACCCAGTACTTC. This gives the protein CSAMDRVYQETQYF.

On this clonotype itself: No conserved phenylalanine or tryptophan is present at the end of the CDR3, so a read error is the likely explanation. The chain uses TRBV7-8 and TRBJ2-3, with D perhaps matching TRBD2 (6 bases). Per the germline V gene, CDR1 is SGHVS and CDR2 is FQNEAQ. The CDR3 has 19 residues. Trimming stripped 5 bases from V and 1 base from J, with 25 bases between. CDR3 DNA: TGTGCCAGCAGCCACCCGGGACCTATTGGGGGGTTGGGCACAGATACGCAGTATTCT. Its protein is CASSHPGPIGGLGTDTQYS.

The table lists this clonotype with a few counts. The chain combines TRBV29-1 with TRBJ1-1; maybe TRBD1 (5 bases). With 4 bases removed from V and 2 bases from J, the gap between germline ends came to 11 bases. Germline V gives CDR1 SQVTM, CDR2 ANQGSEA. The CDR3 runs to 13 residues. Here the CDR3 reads CSVAQGINTEAFF. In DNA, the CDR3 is TGCAGCGTTGCTCAGGGTATAAACACTGAAGCTTTCTTT.

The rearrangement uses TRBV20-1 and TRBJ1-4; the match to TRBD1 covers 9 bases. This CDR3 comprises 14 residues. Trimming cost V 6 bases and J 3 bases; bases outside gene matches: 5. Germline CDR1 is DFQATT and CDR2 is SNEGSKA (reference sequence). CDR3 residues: CSAEDRGSNEKLFF. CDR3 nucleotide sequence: TGCAGTGCGGAGGACAGGGGTTCTAATGAAAAACTGTTTTTT.